These T cell receptor beta chains were read from a single sample in a study of T cells in Graves' hyperthyroidism and ophthalmopathy. TCRdb re-derived calls from the multiplex PCR reads in MiXCR, one entry per CDR3 protein. The data hold 370,000 or so distinct CDR3 sequences, with approximately 14% observed a single time. The sequenced material came from blood. These receptor sequences come from a woman between 18 and 29 years old with Graves' hyperthyroidism that later progressed to Graves' ophthalmopathy. The CDR3 runs from the conserved cysteine through the conserved F or W. D genes are given only for firm matches. Not all rows give a size; the values are once, few, many and, for expanded clones, a class.

d_call	v_call	clone_size	j_call	cdr3_nt	cdr3_aa
-	TRBV25-1	-	TRBJ2-5	TGTGCCAGCAGAGGCCGGGCCCAAGAGACCCAGTACTTC	CASRGRAQETQYF
-	TRBV6-2/TRBV6-3	many	TRBJ2-7	TGTGCCAGCAGTTACGAGGTAACCTACGAGCAGTACTTC	CASSYEVTYEQYF
-	TRBV2	many	TRBJ1-1	TGTGCCAGCAGCCGGACTAGAGAGATTTGGACTGAAGCTTTCTTT	CASSRTREIWTEAFF
TRBD1	TRBV7-9	-	TRBJ1-5	TGTGCCAGCAGCTCGGCCGGGACAGGGGGCGCGAATCAGCCCCAGCATTTT	CASSSAGTGGANQPQHF
TRBD1	TRBV28	many	TRBJ2-5	TGTGCCAGCAGAGCCCTGAAGACAGGGTCGGGAGAGACCCAGTACTTC	CASRALKTGSGETQYF
TRBD2	TRBV7-7	many	TRBJ2-5	TGTGCTAGCAGCTACGGGCGGGAGTGGATAGAGACCCAGTACTTC	CASSYGREWIETQYF
-	TRBV24-1	many	TRBJ1-1	TGTGCCACCAGTGATTACGACAGTAAAGCTTTCTTT	CATSDYDSKAFF
TRBD1	TRBV7-9	many	TRBJ2-7	TGTGCCAGCAAAGACAGGGCAAGCTCCTACGAGCAGTACTTC	CASKDRASSYEQYF
TRBD2	TRBV6-4	-	TRBJ2-3	TGTGCCAGCAGTCGAACTTCCACTAGCGGGGCTAGCACAGATACGCAGTATTTT	CASSRTSTSGASTDTQYF
-	TRBV27	-	TRBJ1-6	TGTGCCAGCAGTTTGGATCCAGGGATATTTTCACCCCTCCACTTT	CASSLDPGIFSPLHF
TRBD1	TRBV28	many	TRBJ2-5	TGTGCCAGCCATACAGGGGGCGCGAAGACCCAGTACTTC	CASHTGGAKTQYF
-	TRBV6-1	few	TRBJ1-5	TGTGCCAGCAGTGAAGACGGAGGAGGGAATCAGCCCCAGCATTTT	CASSEDGGGNQPQHF
-	TRBV6-2/TRBV6-3	many	TRBJ1-4	TGTGCCAGCAGTGGTGGTGAAAAACTGTTTTTT	CASSGGEKLFF
-	TRBV2	many	TRBJ1-1	TGTGCCAGCGACCGTCCAGGTCACACTGAAGCTTTCTTT	CASDRPGHTEAFF
TRBD1	TRBV12-3/TRBV12-4	many	TRBJ2-7	TGTGCCAGCAGTTTCGGGTTCCCGAGGACAGGGTGGGACGAGCAGTACTTC	CASSFGFPRTGWDEQYF
-	TRBV30	many	TRBJ2-5	TGTGCCTGGAGTGCAGGGACACTGGTCATGAAGACCCAGTACTTC	CAWSAGTLVMKTQYF
TRBD2	TRBV6-1	few	TRBJ2-3	TGTGCCAGCAGTCCCACTAGCGGGAGACCGGATACGCAGTATTTT	CASSPTSGRPDTQYF